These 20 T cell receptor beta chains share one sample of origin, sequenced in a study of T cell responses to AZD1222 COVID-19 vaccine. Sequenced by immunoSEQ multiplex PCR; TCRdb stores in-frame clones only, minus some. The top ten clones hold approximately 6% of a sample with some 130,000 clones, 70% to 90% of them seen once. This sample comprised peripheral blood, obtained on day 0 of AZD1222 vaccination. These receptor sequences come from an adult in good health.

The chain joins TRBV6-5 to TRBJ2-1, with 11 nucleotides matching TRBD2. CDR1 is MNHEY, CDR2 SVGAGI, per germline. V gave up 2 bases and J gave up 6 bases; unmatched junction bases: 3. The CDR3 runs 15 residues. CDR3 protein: CASSYSSGRVNEQFF. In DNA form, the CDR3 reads TGTGCCAGCAGTTACAGTAGCGGGAGGGTCAATGAGCAGTTCTTC.

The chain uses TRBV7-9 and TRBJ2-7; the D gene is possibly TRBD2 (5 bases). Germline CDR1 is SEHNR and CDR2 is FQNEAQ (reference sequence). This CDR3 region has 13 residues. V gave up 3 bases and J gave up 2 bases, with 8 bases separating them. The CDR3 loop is CASSFRETYEQYF. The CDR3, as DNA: TGTGCCAGCAGCTTTAGGGAGACCTACGAGCAGTACTTC.

The CDR3 DNA sequence: TGTGCCAGCACCCCCGTGGGACAGGGTTCGCACACTGAAGCTTTCTTT. Protein sequence: CASTPVGQGSHTEAFF. The genes are TRBV28 and TRBJ1-1; 9 nucleotides match TRBD1. Looked up from germline, CDR1 is MDHEN and CDR2 is SYDVKM. V shed 7 bases and J 3 bases; nucleotides not matched to a gene: 12. The CDR3 is made up of 16 amino acids.

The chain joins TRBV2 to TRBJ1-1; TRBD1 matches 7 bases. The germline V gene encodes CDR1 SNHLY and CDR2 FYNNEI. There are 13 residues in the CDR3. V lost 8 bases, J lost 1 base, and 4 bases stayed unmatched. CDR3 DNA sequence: TGTGCCAGCTCAGGGGGATGGAACACTGAAGCTTTCTTT. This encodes CASSGGWNTEAFF.

CDR3 residues: CASSLTAGASDNEQFF. The CDR3 coding sequence is TGCGCCAGCAGCTTGACGGCGGGTGCCAGTGACAATGAGCAGTTCTTC. V and J are TRBV5-1 and TRBJ2-1; a weak D match, TRBD2 (5 bases). CDR1 is SGHRS and CDR2 is YFSETQ in the germline V gene. The V end was cut by 1 base, the J end by 5 bases, with 16 bases between. This CDR3 spans 16 amino acids.

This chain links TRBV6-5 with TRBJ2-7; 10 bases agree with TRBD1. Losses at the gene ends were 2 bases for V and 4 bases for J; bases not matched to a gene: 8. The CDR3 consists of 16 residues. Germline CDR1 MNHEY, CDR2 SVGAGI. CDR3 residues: CASSYDGGTGAYEQYF. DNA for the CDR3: TGTGCCAGCAGTTACGATGGGGGGACAGGGGCATACGAGCAGTACTTC.

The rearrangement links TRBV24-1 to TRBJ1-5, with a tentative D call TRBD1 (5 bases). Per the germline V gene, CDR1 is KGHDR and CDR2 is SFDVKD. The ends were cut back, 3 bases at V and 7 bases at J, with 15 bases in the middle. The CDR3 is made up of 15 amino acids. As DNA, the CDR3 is TGTGCCACCAGTGATGGGAAAGGGGCCGCGCAGCCCCAGCATTTT. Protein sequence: CATSDGKGAAQPQHF.

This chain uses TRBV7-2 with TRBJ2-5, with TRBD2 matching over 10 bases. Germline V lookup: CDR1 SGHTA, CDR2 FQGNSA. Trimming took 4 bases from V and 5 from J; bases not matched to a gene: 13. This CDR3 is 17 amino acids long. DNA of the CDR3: TGTGCCAGCAGCTCCCTGGGCCTAGCGGGAGTTGCTGAGACCCAGTACTTC. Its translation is CASSSLGLAGVAETQYF.

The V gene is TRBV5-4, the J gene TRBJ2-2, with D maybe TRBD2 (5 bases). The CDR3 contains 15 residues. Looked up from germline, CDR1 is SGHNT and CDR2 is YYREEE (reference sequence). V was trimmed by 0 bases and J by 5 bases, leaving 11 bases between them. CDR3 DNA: TGTGCCAGCAGCTTGGGGGAGACGGTAACCGGGGAGCTGTTTTTT. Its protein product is CASSLGETVTGELFF.

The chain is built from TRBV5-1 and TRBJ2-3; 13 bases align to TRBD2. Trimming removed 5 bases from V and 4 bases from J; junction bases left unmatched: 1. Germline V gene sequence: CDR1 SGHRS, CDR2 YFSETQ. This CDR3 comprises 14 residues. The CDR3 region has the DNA TGCGCCAGCAGGACTAGCGGGAGGCCAGATACGCAGTATTTT. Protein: CASRTSGRPDTQYF.

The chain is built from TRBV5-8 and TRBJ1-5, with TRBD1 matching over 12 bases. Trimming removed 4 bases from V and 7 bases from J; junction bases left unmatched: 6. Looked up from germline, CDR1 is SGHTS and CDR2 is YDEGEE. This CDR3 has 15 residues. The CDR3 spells CASSAGQGARQPQHF. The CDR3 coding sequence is TGTGCCAGCAGCGCGGGACAGGGGGCACGGCAGCCCCAGCATTTT.

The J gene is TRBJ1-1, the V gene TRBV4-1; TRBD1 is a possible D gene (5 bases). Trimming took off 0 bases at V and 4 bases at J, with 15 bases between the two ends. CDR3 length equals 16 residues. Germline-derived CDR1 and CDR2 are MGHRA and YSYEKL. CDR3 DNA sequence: TGCGCCAGCAGCCAAGAGGAGGGCCGGGGGAGCACTGAAGCTTTCTTT. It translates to CASSQEEGRGSTEAFF.

CDR3 nucleotides: TGTGCCAGCAAGGGAGCGGGAGGAAGGTGGTCCTACGAGCAGTACTTC. Its translation is CASKGAGGRWSYEQYF. The rearrangement links TRBV27 to TRBJ2-7, with 9 bases matching TRBD2. Germline values: CDR1 MNHEY, CDR2 SMNVEV (reference sequence). Unmatched junction bases numbered 11, after V lost 7 bases and J lost 1 base. The CDR3 is 16 residues long.

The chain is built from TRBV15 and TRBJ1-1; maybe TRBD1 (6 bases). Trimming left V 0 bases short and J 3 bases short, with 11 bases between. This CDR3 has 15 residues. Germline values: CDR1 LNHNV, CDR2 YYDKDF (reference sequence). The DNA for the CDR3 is TGTGCCACCAGCAGAGATCTGGACAGAGACACTGAAGCTTTCTTT. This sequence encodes CATSRDLDRDTEAFF.

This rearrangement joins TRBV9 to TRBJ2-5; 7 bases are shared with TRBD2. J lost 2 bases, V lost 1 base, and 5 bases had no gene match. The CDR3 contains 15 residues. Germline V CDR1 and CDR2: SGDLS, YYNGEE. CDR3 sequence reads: CASSVLASGQETQYF. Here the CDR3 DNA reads TGTGCCAGCAGCGTACTGGCTAGCGGACAAGAGACCCAGTACTTC. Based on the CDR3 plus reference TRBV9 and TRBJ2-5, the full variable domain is DSGVTQTPKHLITATGQRVTLRCSPRSGDLSVYWYQQSLDQGLQFLIQYYNGEERAKGNILERFSAQQFPDLHSELNLSSLELGDSALYFCASSVLASGQETQYFGPGTRLLVL.

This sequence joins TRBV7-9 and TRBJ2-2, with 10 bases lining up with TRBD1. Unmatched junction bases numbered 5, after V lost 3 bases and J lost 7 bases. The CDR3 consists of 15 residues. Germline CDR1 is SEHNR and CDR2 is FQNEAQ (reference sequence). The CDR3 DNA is TGTGCCAGCAGCTTGGGGACAGGGGTCAACGGGGAGCTGTTTTTT. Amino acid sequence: CASSLGTGVNGELFF.

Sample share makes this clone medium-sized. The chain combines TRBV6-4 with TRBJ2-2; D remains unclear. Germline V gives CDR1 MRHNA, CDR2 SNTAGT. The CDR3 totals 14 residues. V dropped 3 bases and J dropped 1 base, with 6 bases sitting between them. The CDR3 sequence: CASSEGGNTGELFF. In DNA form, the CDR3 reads TGTGCCAGCAGTGAGGGCGGGAACACCGGGGAGCTGTTTTTT.

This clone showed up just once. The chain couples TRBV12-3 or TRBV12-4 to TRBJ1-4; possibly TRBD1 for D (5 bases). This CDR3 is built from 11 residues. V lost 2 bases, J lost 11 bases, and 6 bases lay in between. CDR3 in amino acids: CASSLRGKLFF. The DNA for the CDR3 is TGTGCCAGCAGTTTACGGGGGAAACTGTTTTTT.

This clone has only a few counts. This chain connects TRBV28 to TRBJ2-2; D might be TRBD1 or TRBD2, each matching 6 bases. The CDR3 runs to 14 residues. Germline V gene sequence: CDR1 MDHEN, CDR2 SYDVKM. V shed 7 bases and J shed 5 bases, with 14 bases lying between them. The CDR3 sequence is CASKRGRTTGELFF. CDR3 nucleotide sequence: TGTGCCAGCAAGAGGGGGAGGACGACCGGGGAGCTGTTTTTT. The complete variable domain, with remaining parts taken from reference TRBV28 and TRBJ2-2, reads DVKVTQSSRYLVKRTGEKVFLECVQDMDHENMFWYRQDPGLGLRLIYFSYDVKMKEKGDIPEGYSVSREKKERFSLILESASTNQTSMYLCASKRGRTTGELFFGEGSRLTVL.

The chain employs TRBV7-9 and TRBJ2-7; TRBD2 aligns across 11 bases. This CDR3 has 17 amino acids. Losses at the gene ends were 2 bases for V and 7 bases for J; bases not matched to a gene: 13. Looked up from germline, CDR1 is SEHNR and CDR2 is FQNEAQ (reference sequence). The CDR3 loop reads CASSLLGLAGGQEEQYF. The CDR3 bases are TGTGCCAGCAGCTTACTCGGGCTAGCGGGAGGACAGGAGGAGCAGTACTTC.